This TCR beta chain emerged from a study of blood T cell repertoires in COVID-19. The wider study: The analysed material was cDNA or gDNA that came from T cells, B-cell-depleted T cells, or PBMCs.

Germline lookup yields CDR1 LNHDA and CDR2 SQIVND (reference sequence). This CDR3 is 13 amino acids long. V lost 1 base, J lost 6 bases, and 7 bases lay in between. The data were produced by immunoSEQ multiplex PCR, yet TCRdb's version contains in-frame clones alone and is incomplete. The sample includes under 250,000 clones, 75% to 85% of them seen just once. The receptor was derived from a man between 50 and 59 years old with active or convalescent COVID-19. Specimen: peripheral blood. The chain has TRBV19 and TRBJ2-1; a weak D match, TRBD1 (6 bases). CDR3 nucleotide sequence: TGTGCCAGTAGTATAGGGGGGCTCAATGAGCAGTTCTTC. Protein product: CASSIGGLNEQFF.